This T cell receptor (beta chain) was retrieved from a study of blood T cell repertoires in COVID-19. Data came from immunoSEQ multiplex PCR; TCRdb stores just in-frame clones and leaves some out. Counted here are more than 200,000 clones, 65% to 80% occurring once; the ten biggest clones make up 3% to 4%. The sequenced material came from peripheral blood. The receptor comes from a middle-aged woman with active or convalescent COVID-19.

The CDR3 coding sequence is TGTGCCAGCAGCTTAGAGCGACGCTCCTACAATGAGCAGTTCTTC. Its translation is CASSLERRSYNEQFF. V gene TRBV7-2 combines with J gene TRBJ2-1; unclear D gene. Germline lookup yields CDR1 SGHTA and CDR2 FQGNSA. The CDR3 length is 15 residues. Deletions cut 1 base from V and 0 bases from J, with 7 bases between. The full variable domain, rest sourced from reference TRBV7-2 and TRBJ2-1, is GAGVSQSPSNKVTEKGKDVELRCDPISGHTALYWYRQSLGQGLEFLIYFQGNSAPDKSGLPSDRFSAERTGGSVSTLTIQRTQQEDSAVYLCASSLERRSYNEQFFGPGTRLTVL.